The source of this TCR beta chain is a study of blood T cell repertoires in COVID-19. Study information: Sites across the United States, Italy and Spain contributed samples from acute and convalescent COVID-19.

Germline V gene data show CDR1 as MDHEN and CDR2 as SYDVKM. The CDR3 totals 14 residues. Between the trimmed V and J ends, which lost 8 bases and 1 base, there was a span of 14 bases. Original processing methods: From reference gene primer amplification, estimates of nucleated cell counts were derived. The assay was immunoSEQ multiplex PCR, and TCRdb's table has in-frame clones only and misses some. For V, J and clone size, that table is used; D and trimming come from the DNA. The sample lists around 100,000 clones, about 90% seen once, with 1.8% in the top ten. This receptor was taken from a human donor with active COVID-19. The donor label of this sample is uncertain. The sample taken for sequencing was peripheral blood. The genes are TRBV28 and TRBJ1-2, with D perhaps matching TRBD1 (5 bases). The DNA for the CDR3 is TGTGCCAGCTCCGGCAGGGCGGTTAACTATGGCTACACCTTC. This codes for CASSGRAVNYGYTF.